A selection of T cell receptor beta chains follows, all from one sample in a study of cytomegalovirus exposure and HLA in healthy donors. Libraries were prepared by immunoSEQ multiplex PCR; TCRdb keeps only in-frame clonotypes and omits some of them. The table shows about 190,000 clones, with around 85% occurring only once. The sample comprised PBMCs. The receptors shown here come from a man between 45 and 60 years old in good health and CMV-seronegative. CDR3s leave out the opening cysteine and the closing phenylalanine or tryptophan. The order of the fields is V gene, clone size, J gene, CDR3 protein. The size of a clone is reported for some rows only, either as once, few or many, or as a class for expanded clones.

V gene: TRBV7-2; clone size: -; J gene: TRBJ1-1; CDR3 protein: ASSSMTSVNTEAF
V gene: TRBV11-3; clone size: -; J gene: TRBJ2-1; CDR3 protein: ASSRFSGGLYNEQF
V gene: TRBV7-9; clone size: -; J gene: TRBJ1-6; CDR3 protein: STRQGISPLH
V gene: TRBV11-2; clone size: few; J gene: TRBJ1-2; CDR3 protein: ASSLVETGVPGGYT
V gene: TRBV5-5; clone size: -; J gene: TRBJ2-5; CDR3 protein: ASSSLIGTAQETQY
V gene: TRBV10-1; clone size: -; J gene: TRBJ1-6; CDR3 protein: ASSEVRGNSPLH
V gene: TRBV12-5; clone size: once; J gene: TRBJ2-7; CDR3 protein: ASGFGTVVPYGQY
V gene: TRBV5-1; clone size: -; J gene: TRBJ1-1; CDR3 protein: ASSLDRVGAF
V gene: TRBV27; clone size: -; J gene: TRBJ2-1; CDR3 protein: ASRGTGGNEQF
V gene: TRBV7-6; clone size: few; J gene: TRBJ2-6; CDR3 protein: ASSFFQGAAGANVLT
V gene: TRBV5-4; clone size: -; J gene: TRBJ2-6; CDR3 protein: ASSLSGANVLT
V gene: TRBV5-1; clone size: -; J gene: TRBJ2-1; CDR3 protein: ASSLGDYNEQF
V gene: TRBV29-1; clone size: -; J gene: TRBJ1-2; CDR3 protein: SVEDYGLRGGYT
V gene: TRBV7-2; clone size: -; J gene: TRBJ2-7; CDR3 protein: ASSFEGSEQY
V gene: TRBV7-2; clone size: -; J gene: TRBJ1-5; CDR3 protein: ASSLQGTGSQPQH
V gene: TRBV5-1; clone size: -; J gene: TRBJ2-1; CDR3 protein: ASRTTSSYNEQF
V gene: TRBV6-1; clone size: -; J gene: TRBJ1-2; CDR3 protein: ASSEIGYGGYT
V gene: TRBV9; clone size: -; J gene: TRBJ1-3; CDR3 protein: ASSPATGNTIY
V gene: TRBV6-6; clone size: -; J gene: TRBJ2-7; CDR3 protein: ASRVVEPGGGYEQY
V gene: TRBV10-1; clone size: -; J gene: TRBJ1-2; CDR3 protein: ASTHLSRYGYT
V gene: TRBV5-6; clone size: -; J gene: TRBJ1-1; CDR3 protein: ASSRPGTGLNTEAF
V gene: TRBV7-9; clone size: -; J gene: TRBJ2-1; CDR3 protein: ASSPLTGGLWLNEQF
V gene: TRBV6-5; clone size: -; J gene: TRBJ2-7; CDR3 protein: ASSYGTQGMRNEQY
V gene: TRBV7-2; clone size: -; J gene: -; CDR3 protein: ASSRSLRGTYEQY
V gene: TRBV19; clone size: -; J gene: TRBJ1-1; CDR3 protein: ASSMTGGRAEAF
V gene: TRBV2; clone size: -; J gene: TRBJ2-7; CDR3 protein: ASSGPTPSSYEQY
V gene: TRBV7-2; clone size: -; J gene: TRBJ2-7; CDR3 protein: ASSLVDSSYEQY
V gene: TRBV6-5; clone size: once; J gene: TRBJ2-7; CDR3 protein: ASSYERSYEQY
V gene: TRBV7-9; clone size: -; J gene: TRBJ2-7; CDR3 protein: ASSSKGLAGD
V gene: TRBV7-9; clone size: once; J gene: TRBJ2-1; CDR3 protein: ASSPSDRITYNEQF
V gene: TRBV29-1; clone size: -; J gene: TRBJ2-5; CDR3 protein: SVGRETQY
V gene: TRBV30; clone size: -; J gene: TRBJ1-4; CDR3 protein: ASLPGTGGLEYEKLF
V gene: TRBV4-2; clone size: -; J gene: TRBJ2-7; CDR3 protein: ASSPGRGSGPLYEQY
V gene: TRBV15; clone size: -; J gene: TRBJ1-4; CDR3 protein: ATGDRGTDEKLF
V gene: TRBV19; clone size: -; J gene: TRBJ1-5; CDR3 protein: ASHKGGQPQH
V gene: TRBV6-1; clone size: -; J gene: TRBJ1-1; CDR3 protein: ASTLGGSTEAF
V gene: TRBV7-9; clone size: once; J gene: TRBJ1-4; CDR3 protein: ASSLGDRGYEKLF
V gene: TRBV7-9; clone size: -; J gene: TRBJ1-1; CDR3 protein: ASSTRGRVEAF
V gene: TRBV6-1; clone size: -; J gene: TRBJ1-2; CDR3 protein: ASSEAAGNYGYT
V gene: TRBV4-3; clone size: -; J gene: TRBJ1-1; CDR3 protein: ASSQDGPRTEAF
V gene: TRBV5-4; clone size: -; J gene: TRBJ2-5; CDR3 protein: ASSLMGQGYEQY
V gene: TRBV18; clone size: -; J gene: TRBJ2-7; CDR3 protein: ASSLQDGPYEQY
V gene: TRBV7-6; clone size: -; J gene: TRBJ2-7; CDR3 protein: ASSKFEKASSYEQY
V gene: TRBV15; clone size: -; J gene: TRBJ1-2; CDR3 protein: ATSRGVEEINGYT
V gene: TRBV7-9; clone size: -; J gene: TRBJ1-1; CDR3 protein: SSSPGSTSDTEAF
V gene: TRBV9; clone size: -; J gene: TRBJ2-5; CDR3 protein: ASSVDEWETQY
V gene: TRBV7-2; clone size: -; J gene: TRBJ1-2; CDR3 protein: ASSLDSYRDHYGYT
V gene: TRBV7-2; clone size: -; J gene: TRBJ2-7; CDR3 protein: ASSLAHRGLNEQY
V gene: TRBV7-2; clone size: -; J gene: TRBJ2-1; CDR3 protein: ASSLLVGASGGWEQF
V gene: TRBV7-9; clone size: -; J gene: TRBJ2-1; CDR3 protein: ASRILGSYNEQF
V gene: TRBV9; clone size: -; J gene: TRBJ2-7; CDR3 protein: ASSLAGDTYEQY
V gene: TRBV5-1; clone size: -; J gene: -; CDR3 protein: ASSLGLVSYEQY
V gene: TRBV4-1; clone size: -; J gene: TRBJ1-1; CDR3 protein: ASSQELRGGAF
V gene: TRBV7-9; clone size: -; J gene: TRBJ2-3; CDR3 protein: ASSFLAGETDTQY
V gene: TRBV7-2; clone size: -; J gene: TRBJ2-2; CDR3 protein: ASSKLVRSGELF
V gene: TRBV10-3; clone size: -; J gene: TRBJ1-2; CDR3 protein: ASTGTGGTYGYT
V gene: TRBV7-6; clone size: once; J gene: TRBJ1-1; CDR3 protein: ASSLKGDTEAF
V gene: TRBV19; clone size: -; J gene: TRBJ2-7; CDR3 protein: ASRKQRGPYEQY
V gene: TRBV7-9; clone size: -; J gene: TRBJ2-1; CDR3 protein: ASSREISQGRSYNEQF